A selection of T cell receptor beta chains follows, all from one sample in a study of blood T cell repertoires in COVID-19. The data were produced by immunoSEQ multiplex PCR, yet TCRdb's version contains in-frame clones alone and is incomplete. The sample lists over 120,000 clones, 76% occurring once. Sequenced material: peripheral blood. The origin of the receptors is a woman over 75 with active or convalescent COVID-19. Each CDR3 is given with its conserved first and last residue. Each record gives: V gene, D gene, clone size, J gene, CDR3 DNA, CDR3 protein. The D gene is left open where the match is weak. Clone size is shown for a subset of rows, as once, few, many or a class of expanded clone.

V gene: TRBV6-5
D gene: TRBD1
clone size: NA
J gene: TRBJ1-5
CDR3 DNA: TGTGCCAGCAGGGCGACAGGGAGCAATCAGCCCCAGCATTTT
CDR3 protein: CASRATGSNQPQHF

V gene: TRBV28
D gene: TRBD2
clone size: NA
J gene: TRBJ2-3
CDR3 DNA: TGTGCCAGCAGTTTATGGACTAGCGGGGTCCCAGGCACAGATACGCAGTATTTT
CDR3 protein: CASSLWTSGVPGTDTQYF

V gene: TRBV30
D gene: NA
clone size: NA
J gene: TRBJ2-2
CDR3 DNA: TGTGCCTGGAGTGTAGGGTCGAGGAGGGGCCTATTGAACACCGGGGAGCTGTTTTTT
CDR3 protein: CAWSVGSRRGLLNTGELFF

V gene: TRBV4-2
D gene: NA
clone size: NA
J gene: TRBJ1-4
CDR3 DNA: TGTGCCAGCAGCCAAGGTCTCTCGGGAACTAATGAAAAACTGTTTTTT
CDR3 protein: CASSQGLSGTNEKLFF

V gene: TRBV2
D gene: TRBD1
clone size: few
J gene: TRBJ2-7
CDR3 DNA: TGTGCCAGCCTGACAGGGGGCATCGACGAGCAGTACTTC
CDR3 protein: CASLTGGIDEQYF

V gene: TRBV6-5
D gene: TRBD1
clone size: NA
J gene: TRBJ1-1
CDR3 DNA: TGTGCCAGCACCGCCGGAGGAGGGGGCTCAACTGAAGCTTTCTTT
CDR3 protein: CASTAGGGGSTEAFF

V gene: TRBV6-5
D gene: TRBD1
clone size: few
J gene: TRBJ1-6
CDR3 DNA: TGTGCCACCACCCCTAGACGGGACAGATACCTCACCCTCCACTTT
CDR3 protein: CATTPRRDRYLTLHF

V gene: TRBV30
D gene: NA
clone size: NA
J gene: TRBJ1-5
CDR3 DNA: TGTGCCTGGTCGGGGGGAGAGGATCAGCCCCAGCATTTT
CDR3 protein: CAWSGGEDQPQHF

V gene: TRBV11-2
D gene: NA
clone size: NA
J gene: TRBJ1-1
CDR3 DNA: TGTGCCAGCAGCACTACGATCGGGGACACTGAAGCTTTCTTT
CDR3 protein: CASSTTIGDTEAFF

V gene: TRBV7-8
D gene: TRBD1
clone size: NA
J gene: TRBJ2-7
CDR3 DNA: TGTGCCAGCAGCTATAGACAGGGTCTTACCTACGAGCAGTACTTC
CDR3 protein: CASSYRQGLTYEQYF

V gene: TRBV6-2/TRBV6-3
D gene: TRBD2
clone size: NA
J gene: TRBJ2-1
CDR3 DNA: TGTGCCAGCAGTTACACTATGGTGGGACTAGCGGGGGGGCGTCGTGTGGAGCAGTTCTTC
CDR3 protein: CASSYTMVGLAGGRRVEQFF

V gene: TRBV4-1
D gene: TRBD2
clone size: NA
J gene: TRBJ2-2
CDR3 DNA: TGCGCCAGCAGCCAAGGAGGAGTACTAGCGGGTAGCACCGGGGAGCTGTTTTTT
CDR3 protein: CASSQGGVLAGSTGELFF

V gene: TRBV9
D gene: NA
clone size: few
J gene: TRBJ1-2
CDR3 DNA: TGTGCCAGCAGCGTATCGGGGAACATTGGAGGCTACACCTTC
CDR3 protein: CASSVSGNIGGYTF

V gene: TRBV30
D gene: NA
clone size: few
J gene: TRBJ1-1
CDR3 DNA: TGTGCCTGGCAAAAATGGGGGGGCACGGACACTGAAGCTTTCTTT
CDR3 protein: CAWQKWGGTDTEAFF

V gene: TRBV3-1/TRBV3-2
D gene: TRBD2
clone size: NA
J gene: TRBJ2-1
CDR3 DNA: TGTGCCAGCAATCGGGGGGGGACCTACAATGAGCAGTTCTTC
CDR3 protein: CASNRGGTYNEQFF

V gene: TRBV3-1/TRBV3-2
D gene: NA
clone size: NA
J gene: TRBJ1-2
CDR3 DNA: TGTGCCAGCAGCCAAGATCTTTTGGTACTCTATGGCTACACCTTC
CDR3 protein: CASSQDLLVLYGYTF

V gene: TRBV5-4
D gene: TRBD1
clone size: NA
J gene: TRBJ2-2
CDR3 DNA: TGTGCCAGCAGAAAGGCACCTGGACAGGGAATCACCACCGGGGAGCTGTTTTTT
CDR3 protein: CASRKAPGQGITTGELFF

V gene: TRBV28
D gene: NA
clone size: few
J gene: TRBJ1-6
CDR3 DNA: TGTGCCAGTGACGACGCCGGGAGCTCCTATAATTCACCCCTCCACTTT
CDR3 protein: CASDDAGSSYNSPLHF

V gene: TRBV27
D gene: NA
clone size: NA
J gene: TRBJ1-6
CDR3 DNA: TGTGCCAGCAGTTTCCTAAATTCACCCCTCCACTTT
CDR3 protein: CASSFLNSPLHF

V gene: TRBV7-5
D gene: NA
clone size: NA
J gene: TRBJ1-5
CDR3 DNA: NA
CDR3 protein: CATLTGTGGLRFGQPQHF